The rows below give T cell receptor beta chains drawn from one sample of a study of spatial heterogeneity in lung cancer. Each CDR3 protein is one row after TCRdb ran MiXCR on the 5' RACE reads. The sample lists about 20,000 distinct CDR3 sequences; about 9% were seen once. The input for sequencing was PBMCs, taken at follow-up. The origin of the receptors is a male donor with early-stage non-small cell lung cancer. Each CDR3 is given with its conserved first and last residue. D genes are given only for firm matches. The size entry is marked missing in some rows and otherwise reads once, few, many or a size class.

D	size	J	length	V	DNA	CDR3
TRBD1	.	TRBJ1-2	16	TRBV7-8	TGTGCCAGCAGCCGCTTTTCCCCGGGACAGGGATATGGCTACACCTTC	CASSRFSPGQGYGYTF
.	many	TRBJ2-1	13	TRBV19	TGTGCCAGTAGTATAGCCACTGGCGGTGAGCAGTTCTTC	CASSIATGGEQFF
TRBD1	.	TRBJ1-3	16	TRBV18	TGTGCCAGCTCACCACCTTTACAGGGGCCCGGAAACACCATATATTTT	CASSPPLQGPGNTIYF
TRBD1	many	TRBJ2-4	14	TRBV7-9	TGTGCCAGCAGCTTACAGGGGGCTATAAACATTCAGTACTTC	CASSLQGAINIQYF
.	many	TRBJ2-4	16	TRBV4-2	TGTGCCAGCAGCCAAGAATGGGACCCCACCAAAAACATTCAGTACTTC	CASSQEWDPTKNIQYF
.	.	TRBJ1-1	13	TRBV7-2	TGTGCCAGCAGCTTTGTCGGAGGTTCTGAAGCTTTCTTT	CASSFVGGSEAFF
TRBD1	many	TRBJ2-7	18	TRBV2	TGTGCCAGCAGTGAAGCGGTAGGGGGCCCTCTTGCCTCCTACGAGCAGTACTTC	CASSEAVGGPLASYEQYF
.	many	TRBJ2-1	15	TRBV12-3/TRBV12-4	TGTGCCAGCATCTTGCGGACGAGCTCCTACAATGAGCAGTTCTTC	CASILRTSSYNEQFF
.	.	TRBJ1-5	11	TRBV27	TGTGCCAGCGGCAAGAATCAGCCCCAGCATTTT	CASGKNQPQHF
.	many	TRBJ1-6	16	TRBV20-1	TGCAGTGCTAGACCCTTCGACAGGCGACAAAATTCACCCCTCCACTTT	CSARPFDRRQNSPLHF
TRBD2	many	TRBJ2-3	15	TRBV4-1	TGCGCCAGCAGCCCGTGGCCCGGGGAGGGAGATACGCAGTATTTT	CASSPWPGEGDTQYF
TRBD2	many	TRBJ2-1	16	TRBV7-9	TGTGCCAGCAGCTTAGGTGGACTAGCGTCCTACAATGAGCAGTTCTTC	CASSLGGLASYNEQFF
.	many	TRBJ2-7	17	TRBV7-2	TGTGCCAGCAGCTTTAGTGGTAGGGGAACAGGGTCCTACGAGCAGTACTTC	CASSFSGRGTGSYEQYF
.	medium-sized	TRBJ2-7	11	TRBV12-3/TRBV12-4	TGTGCCAGCAGTTTCATGGACGAGCAGTACTTC	CASSFMDEQYF
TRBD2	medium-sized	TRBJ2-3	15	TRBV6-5	TGTGCCAGCCAAGCGGGGGGGAGAGAAACAGATACGCAGTATTTT	CASQAGGRETDTQYF
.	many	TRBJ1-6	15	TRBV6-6	TGTGCCAGCAGTTACGGCAGGGGTGAGGGTTCACCCCTCCATTTT	CASSYGRGEGSPLHF
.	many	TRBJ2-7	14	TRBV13	TGTGCCAGCAGCTTAGGGGATGAAACCTACGAGCAGTACTTC	CASSLGDETYEQYF
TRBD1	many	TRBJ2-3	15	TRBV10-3	TGTGCCATCAGCGTTGGGACAGGGGAAACAGATACGCAGTATTTT	CAISVGTGETDTQYF
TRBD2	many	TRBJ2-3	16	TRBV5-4	TGTGCCAGCAGCTCCCTAGCGGGGGGGCAAGGAGATACGCAGTATTTT	CASSSLAGGQGDTQYF